Presented here are 25 T cell receptor beta chains from one specimen sequenced in a study of beta chain features in type 1 diabetes. Study conclusions and caveats: Among all four CD4+ subsets, Type 1 diabetes patients had TCRB CDR3s that were moderately but significantly shorter.

No antigen has been assigned to these receptors. TCRB transcripts that were expressed got sequenced, as all of the isolated RNA had been reverse transcribed. Here immunoSEQ multiplex PCR was the method, and the copy in TCRdb shows in-frame clones only, minus some. The table records 20,000 to 25,000 clones, about 58% of them present only once. The source material was stem cell memory CD4+ T cells from blood. The receptors originated from a man aged 18 to 29 with type 1 diabetes.

The chain couples TRBV6-1 to TRBJ1-1, with a tentative D call TRBD1 (5 bases). V lost 2 bases, J lost 11 bases, and 12 bases lay in between. The CDR3 totals 12 residues. Germline CDR1 and CDR2: MNHNS and SASEGT. The CDR3 DNA is TGTGCCAGCAGTGAACGGGGACTCGTTGCTTTCTTT. It is translated as CASSERGLVAFF.

A few counts support this clone. This rearrangement joins TRBV10-2 to TRBJ2-2, with TRBD1 matching over 9 bases. CDR1 is WSHSY and CDR2 is SAAADI in the germline V gene. The junction had 5 bases not matched to a gene; V was cut back by 6 bases and J by 6 bases. This CDR3 has 14 amino acids. The chain's CDR3 is CASRVTGGSGELFF. In DNA form, the CDR3 reads TGCGCCAGCAGAGTGACAGGGGGATCCGGGGAGCTGTTTTTT.

This chain connects TRBV5-6 to TRBJ2-1; D is perhaps TRBD2 (6 bases). Trimming shortened V by 0 bases and J by 6 bases, and 13 bases separated the two germline ends. Germline V gives CDR1 SGHDT, CDR2 YYEEEE. The length of the CDR3 is 15 residues. The chain's CDR3 is CASSLGGLSFNEQFF. CDR3 nucleotide sequence: TGTGCCAGCAGCTTGGGAGGACTATCTTTCAATGAGCAGTTCTTC.

This clone has just a few counts. V gene TRBV2 combines with J gene TRBJ1-5; D might be TRBD1 (5 bases). The V gene lost 4 bases and the J gene lost 6 bases, with 13 bases spanning the gap. The CDR3 consists of 14 residues. CDR1 is SNHLY, CDR2 FYNNEI, per germline. CDR3 in DNA: TGTGCCAGCAGTGGGACGGGGGAAGTTCAGCCCCAGCATTTT. As protein: CASSGTGEVQPQHF.

The V gene is TRBV5-1, the J gene TRBJ2-3; tentatively, D is TRBD2 (5 bases). The CDR3 runs 17 residues. Looked up from germline, CDR1 is SGHRS and CDR2 is YFSETQ. Deletions cut 0 bases from V and 0 bases from J, with 14 bases between. CDR3 protein: CASSLAISSLSTDTQYF. CDR3 sequence (DNA): TGCGCCAGCAGCTTGGCGATTTCTAGCCTTAGCACAGATACGCAGTATTTT.

The V and J genes are TRBV5-4 and TRBJ1-1, with D unresolved. The germline V gene encodes CDR1 SGHNT and CDR2 YYREEE (reference sequence). Deletions cut 4 bases from V and 0 bases from J, with 13 bases between. The CDR3 loop spans 15 amino acids. This CDR3 is CASSEGGAMNTEAFF. In nucleotides, the CDR3 is TGTGCCAGCAGCGAGGGAGGCGCCATGAACACTGAAGCTTTCTTT. Full variable domain (remainder filled in from reference TRBV5-4 and TRBJ1-1): ETGVTQSPTHLIKTRGQQVTLRCSSQSGHNTVSWYQQALGQGPQFIFQYYREEENGRGNFPPRFSGLQFPNYSSELNVNALELDDSALYLCASSEGGAMNTEAFFGQGTRLTVV.

In its sample, this clone was seen a few times. The CDR3 DNA reads TGTGCCAGCAGTGTATCCGGGACAGGCTATGGCTACACCTTC. Encoded protein: CASSVSGTGYGYTF. V gene TRBV2 combines with J gene TRBJ1-2; 8 bases line up with TRBD1. The J segment lost 4 bases and the V segment lost 4 bases, leaving 5 bases of the junction unmatched. CDR1 and CDR2 from the germline V gene are SNHLY and FYNNEI. This CDR3 region has 14 residues.

This clone came up a few times. The gene calls are TRBV25-1 and TRBJ2-2, with TRBD2 matching 10 bases. The CDR3 is made up of 14 amino acids. Trimming removed 4 bases from V and 7 bases from J; junction bases left unmatched: 3. Germline lookup yields CDR1 MGHDK and CDR2 SYGVNS. This chain's CDR3 is CASSGASGSGELFF. DNA for the CDR3: TGTGCCAGCAGTGGGGCTAGCGGGAGCGGGGAGCTGTTTTTT.

The chain is built from TRBV7-2 and TRBJ2-3; maybe TRBD1 (6 bases). V was clipped by 2 bases and J by 1 base, with 10 bases between them. CDR1 is SGHTA, CDR2 FQGNSA, per germline. The CDR3 length is 15 residues. This chain's CDR3 is CASSLLGQRTDTQYF. DNA of the CDR3: TGTGCCAGCAGCTTACTGGGACAACGCACAGATACGCAGTATTTT.

A few counts support this clone. The chain uses TRBV5-4 and TRBJ2-7; 13 bases map to TRBD2. Germline loops: CDR1 SGHNT, CDR2 YYREEE (reference sequence). V was pared by 3 bases and J by 6 bases, with 3 bases of the junction left unmatched. This CDR3 is 14 amino acids long. CDR3 sequence (DNA): TGTGCCAGCAGCTCAACTAGCGGGGGGGTCGAGCAGTACTTC. As protein: CASSSTSGGVEQYF.

The sample holds a few counts of this clone. V usage is TRBV10-3 and J usage is TRBJ2-3; the match to TRBD2 covers 10 bases. This CDR3 is 14 amino acids long. Germline V gives CDR1 ENHRY, CDR2 SYGVKD. V lost 4 bases, J lost 4 bases, and 2 bases stayed unmatched. CDR3 loop: CAISAGLAPDTQYF. For the CDR3, the DNA is TGTGCCATCAGTGCGGGACTAGCGCCAGATACGCAGTATTTT.

The V call is TRBV5-1, the J call TRBJ1-2; a possible D gene is TRBD1 (6 bases). Trimming took off 4 bases at V and 0 bases at J, with 16 bases between the two ends. The CDR3 consists of 16 residues. The V gene's germline CDR1 is SGHRS and CDR2 YFSETQ. In DNA form, the CDR3 reads TGCGCCAGCAGCCCGGGGGGGCACCGTACTAACTATGGCTACACCTTC. It encodes CASSPGGHRTNYGYTF.

This clone has a handful of counts. This chain connects TRBV6-5 to TRBJ1-2; a possible D gene is TRBD1 (6 bases). V gave up 6 bases and J gave up 8 bases, with 19 bases separating them. CDR1 and CDR2 from the germline V gene are MNHEY and SVGAGI. The length of the CDR3 is 14 residues. For the CDR3, the DNA is TGTGCCAGCAGCCCACCGGTGGGGGCGCGGGGCTACACCTTC. Its translation is CASSPPVGARGYTF.

This clone has a handful of counts. This chain links TRBV5-1 with TRBJ1-1; unclear D gene. V was shortened by 0 bases and J by 1 base, with 10 bases between the two germline ends. The germline V gene encodes CDR1 SGHRS and CDR2 YFSETQ. This CDR3 comprises 15 residues. CDR3 loop: CASSLAKPENTEAFF. The CDR3 DNA is TGCGCCAGCAGCTTGGCCAAGCCCGAGAACACTGAAGCTTTCTTT.

This clone showed up just a few times. The chain is built from TRBV11-2 and TRBJ2-7; D call uncertain. Germline V CDR1 and CDR2: SGHAT, FQNNGV. The CDR3 contains 12 residues. The ends were cut back, 6 bases at V and 2 bases at J, with 8 bases in the middle. In DNA, the CDR3 is TGTGCCAGCAGTCGTGCGGCCTACGAGCAGTACTTC. Translation: CASSRAAYEQYF.

CDR3 residues: CASSSRDRGGHTEAFF. DNA of the CDR3: TGTGCCAGCAGCAGCCGAGACAGGGGGGGCCACACTGAAGCTTTCTTT. This chain links TRBV7-2 with TRBJ1-1, with 9 bases identical to TRBD1. CDR1 and CDR2 from the germline V gene are SGHTA and FQGNSA. V trimming: 5 bases; J trimming: 3 bases; junction bases outside the gene matches: 10. CDR3 length: 16 residues.

The genes are TRBV27 and TRBJ1-2, with a possible D match to TRBD1 (6 bases). Trimming took off 2 bases at V and 6 bases at J, with 22 bases between the two ends. Germline V gives CDR1 MNHEY, CDR2 SMNVEV (reference sequence). The CDR3 totals 17 residues. CDR3 DNA sequence: TGTGCCAGCAGTTTAATCGGCAGGGGTGGAACCGAAAATGGCTACACCTTC. Its protein is CASSLIGRGGTENGYTF.

The gene calls are TRBV7-9 and TRBJ2-1; the match to TRBD2 covers 7 bases. This CDR3 is 13 amino acids long. The J segment lost 12 bases and the V segment lost 5 bases, leaving 10 bases of the junction unmatched. CDR1 and CDR2 (germline): SEHNR, FQNEAQ (reference sequence). Here the CDR3 DNA reads TGTGCCAGCAGCAGTACTAGCGAAGGTGGGCAGTTCTTC. It yields the protein CASSSTSEGGQFF.

This chain uses TRBV4-3 with TRBJ1-2, with D tentatively TRBD1 (6 bases). Trimming pared 4 bases from V and 13 bases from J, leaving 22 bases between. The CDR3 has 14 amino acids. Germline loops: CDR1 LGHNA, CDR2 YSLEER. The CDR3 DNA follows: TGCGCCAGCAGCCCCGACGGGGGGGGCGCCCCCCCCACCTTC. Amino acids: CASSPDGGGAPPTF.

The rearrangement links TRBV30 to TRBJ1-3; TRBD1 might be the D (5 bases). Germline-derived CDR1 and CDR2 are GTSNPN and SVGIG (reference sequence). The V gene lost 4 bases and the J gene lost 0 bases, with 13 bases spanning the gap. This CDR3 spans 15 amino acids. CDR3 sequence: CAWNRGHGSGNTIYF. In nucleotides, the CDR3 is TGTGCCTGGAATAGAGGACACGGCTCTGGAAACACCATATATTTT.

The V gene is TRBV7-6, the J gene TRBJ2-5, with 10 bases aligning to TRBD2. The germline V gene encodes CDR1 SGHVS and CDR2 FNYEAQ. Trimming took 1 base from V and 4 from J; bases not matched to a gene: 6. CDR3 length: 16 amino acids. CDR3 DNA sequence: TGTGCCAGCAGCTTAGGGGCTAGCGGGGGAAGAGAGACCCAGTACTTC. Translated, it gives CASSLGASGGRETQYF.

This clone was observed a handful of times. The rearrangement uses TRBV11-2 and TRBJ2-1, with D perhaps matching TRBD1 (5 bases). V lost 5 bases, J lost 5 bases, and 16 bases lay in between. The CDR3 consists of 15 residues. Germline V gene data show CDR1 as SGHAT and CDR2 as FQNNGV. CDR3 DNA sequence: TGTGCCAGCAGCCCAGGGCCGGTCGGTAACAATGAGCAGTTCTTC. Its translation: CASSPGPVGNNEQFF.

This clone has just a few counts. The chain employs TRBV30 and TRBJ2-7; no clear D gene. Trimming took off 3 bases at V and 3 bases at J, with 9 bases between the two ends. Looked up from germline, CDR1 is GTSNPN and CDR2 is SVGIG (reference sequence). The CDR3 sequence is 12 residues long. The CDR3 reads CAWSLRGYEQYF. CDR3 sequence (DNA): TGTGCCTGGAGCCTCCGAGGCTACGAGCAGTACTTC.

The chain combines TRBV10-2 with TRBJ2-6; no clear D. Germline CDR1 reads WSHSY; CDR2 reads SAAADI. CDR3 length: 13 amino acids. The ends were cut back, 11 bases at V and 1 base at J, with 9 bases in the middle. The CDR3 DNA sequence: TGCGCCTGCGGCTCGTCTGGGGCCAACGTCCTGACTTTC. Its protein product is CACGSSGANVLTF.

This sequence joins TRBV18 and TRBJ2-1; 15 bases are shared with TRBD2. Looked up from germline, CDR1 is KGHSH and CDR2 is LQKENI. The CDR3 contains 16 residues. With 6 bases clipped from V and 7 bases from J, the junction kept 7 bases outside the gene matches. The CDR3 DNA sequence: TGTGCCAGCTCTACCACGGGACTAGCGGGGGGAAATGAGCAGTTCTTC. It codes for CASSTTGLAGGNEQFF.